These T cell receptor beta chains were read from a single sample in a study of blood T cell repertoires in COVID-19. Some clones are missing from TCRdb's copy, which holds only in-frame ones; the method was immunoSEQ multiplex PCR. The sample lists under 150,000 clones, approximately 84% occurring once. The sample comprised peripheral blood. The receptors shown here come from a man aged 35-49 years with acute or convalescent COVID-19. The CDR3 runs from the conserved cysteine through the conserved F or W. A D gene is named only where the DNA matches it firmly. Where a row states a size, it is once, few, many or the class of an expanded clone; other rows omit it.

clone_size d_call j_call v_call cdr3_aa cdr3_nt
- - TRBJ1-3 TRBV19 CASSPGSGNTIYF TGTGCCAGTAGCCCAGGCTCTGGAAACACCATATATTTT
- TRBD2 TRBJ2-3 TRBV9 CASSVGPIAGGFTFTDTQYF TGTGCCAGCAGCGTAGGCCCGATTGCGGGGGGCTTCACGTTCACAGATACGCAGTATTTT
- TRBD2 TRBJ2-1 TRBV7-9 CASSLNPGTSDNEQFF TGTGCCAGCAGCTTAAACCCCGGGACTAGCGACAATGAGCAGTTCTTC
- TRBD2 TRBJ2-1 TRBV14 CASSSGLAGTSIHEQFF TGTGCCAGCAGCTCGGGACTAGCGGGAACGAGTATCCATGAGCAGTTCTTC
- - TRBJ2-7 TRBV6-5 CASSYSGSLYEQYF TGTGCCAGCAGTTACTCGGGCAGCCTCTACGAGCAGTACTTC
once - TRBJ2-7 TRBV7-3 CASSLFAGAYEQYF TGTGCCAGCAGCCTTTTTGCAGGGGCCTACGAGCAGTACTTC
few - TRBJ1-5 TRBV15 CATSRDQGQPQHF TGTGCCACCAGCAGAGATCAGGGACAGCCCCAGCATTTT
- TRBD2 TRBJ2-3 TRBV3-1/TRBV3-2 CASSQEAGSGGSTDTQYF TGTGCCAGCAGCCAAGAGGCGGGCAGCGGGGGAAGCACAGATACGCAGTATTTT
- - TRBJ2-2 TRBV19 CASSPRFNTGELFF TGTGCCAGTAGTCCGCGATTCAACACCGGGGAGCTGTTTTTT
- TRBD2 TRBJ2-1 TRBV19 CASTDGVAGGRSNEQFF TGTGCCAGTACTGATGGGGTAGCGGGGGGTCGCAGCAATGAGCAGTTCTTC
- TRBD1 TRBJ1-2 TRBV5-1 CASSLGRGDGYTF TGCGCCAGCAGCTTGGGCAGGGGGGACGGCTACACCTTC
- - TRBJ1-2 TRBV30 CAWIGRDRLPSRYGYTF TGTGCCTGGATAGGGAGGGACCGCTTACCGAGCCGCTATGGCTACACCTTC
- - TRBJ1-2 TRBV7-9 CASRASLGGGYGYTF TGTGCCAGTAGGGCCTCGTTAGGGGGTGGCTATGGCTACACCTTC
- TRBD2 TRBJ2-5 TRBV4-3 CASSQDTSGGPQYF TGCGCCAGCAGCCAAGATACTAGCGGGGGGCCCCAGTACTTC
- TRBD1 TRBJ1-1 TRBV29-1 CSADRGWTEAFF TGCAGCGCGGACAGGGGTTGGACTGAAGCTTTCTTT
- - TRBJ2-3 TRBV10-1 CASSPQISTDTQYF TGCGCCAGCAGCCCACAGATAAGCACAGATACGCAGTATTTT
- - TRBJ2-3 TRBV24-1 CATGGVTDTQYF TGTGCCACCGGAGGCGTCACAGATACGCAGTATTTT
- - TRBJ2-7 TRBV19 CASGTRTYEQYF TGTGCCAGTGGGACAAGAACCTACGAGCAGTACTTC
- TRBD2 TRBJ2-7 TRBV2 CASSDGWRGGSDEQYF TGTGCCAGCAGTGATGGTTGGCGGGGGGGCTCCGACGAGCAGTACTTC
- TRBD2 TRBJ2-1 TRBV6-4 CASSDSSSGNEQFF TGTGCCAGCAGTGACTCTTCTAGCGGCAATGAGCAGTTCTTC
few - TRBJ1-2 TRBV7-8 CASSFSGGGYTF TGTGCCAGCAGCTTTTCGGGAGGTGGCTACACCTTC
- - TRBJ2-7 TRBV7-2 CASSPLFSRHYEQYF TGTGCCAGCAGCCCCCTTTTCAGCAGGCACTACGAGCAGTACTTC
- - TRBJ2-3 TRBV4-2 CASSQAYTSTDTQYF TGTGCCAGCAGCCAAGCCTATACCTCAACAGATACGCAGTATTTT
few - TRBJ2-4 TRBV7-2 CASSLGPRGNIQYF TGTGCCAGCAGCTTAGGTCCCCGGGGGAACATTCAGTACTTC
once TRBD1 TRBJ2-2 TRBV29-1 CSAGQGGGELFF TGCAGCGCAGGACAGGGGGGTGGGGAGCTGTTTTTT
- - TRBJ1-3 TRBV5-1 CASSLGSGAGNTIYF TGCGCCAGCAGCTTGGGATCAGGGGCTGGAAACACCATATATTTT
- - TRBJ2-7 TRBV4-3 CASSLQGTGEQYF TGCGCCAGCAGCCTACAGGGTACGGGCGAGCAGTACTTC
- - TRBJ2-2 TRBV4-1 CASSQAPVTNTGELFF TGCGCCAGCAGCCAAGCCCCGGTCACGAACACCGGGGAGCTGTTTTTT
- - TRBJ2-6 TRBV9 CASSVGGPGANVLTF TGTGCCAGCAGCGTAGGGGGGCCTGGGGCCAACGTCCTGACTTTC
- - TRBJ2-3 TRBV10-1 CASSVIRTDTQYF TGCGCCAGCAGTGTAATTCGCACAGATACGCAGTATTTT
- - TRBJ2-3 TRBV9 CASSVAGSTDTQYF TGTGCCAGCAGCGTAGCGGGGAGCACAGATACGCAGTATTTT
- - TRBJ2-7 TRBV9 CASSVTSNSYEQYF TGTGCCAGCAGCGTAACTAGCAACTCCTACGAGCAGTACTTC
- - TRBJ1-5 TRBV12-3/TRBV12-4 CASSRGYQEPQHF TGTGCCAGCAGTCGGGGATACCAGGAGCCCCAGCATTTT
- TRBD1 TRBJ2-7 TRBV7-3 CASSLGTGLSYEQYF TGTGCCAGCAGCTTAGGGACAGGCTTATCCTACGAGCAGTACTTC
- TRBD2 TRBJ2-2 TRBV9 CASSVSGGESGELFF TGTGCCAGCAGCGTAAGCGGGGGTGAATCCGGGGAGCTGTTTTTT
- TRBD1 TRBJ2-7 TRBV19 CASSTGQTYEQYF TGTGCCAGTAGTACGGGACAGACCTACGAGCAGTACTTC
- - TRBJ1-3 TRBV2 CASSPEQAGGNTIYF TGTGCCAGCAGTCCCGAACAGGCGGGGGGAAACACCATATATTTT
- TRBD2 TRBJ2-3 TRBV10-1 CASGGSGGSAISTDTQYF TGCGCCAGCGGAGGTAGCGGGGGATCCGCCATTAGCACAGATACGCAGTATTTT
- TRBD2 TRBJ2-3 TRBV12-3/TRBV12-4 CASSIRGDQYF TGTGCCAGCAGTATACGGGGGGATCAGTATTTT
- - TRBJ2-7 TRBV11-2 CASSLDPYEQYF TGTGCCAGCAGCTTAGACCCGTACGAGCAGTACTTC
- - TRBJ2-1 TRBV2 CASSEMTSSEQFF TGTGCCAGCAGCGAAATGACTAGTTCTGAGCAGTTCTTC
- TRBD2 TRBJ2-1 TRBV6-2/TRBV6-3 CASSYSRGGINEQFF TGTGCCAGCAGTTACTCGCGGGGGGGCATCAATGAGCAGTTCTTC
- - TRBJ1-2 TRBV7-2 CASTRYGYGYTF TGTGCCAGCACCCGGTACGGCTATGGCTACACCTTC
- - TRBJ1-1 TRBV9 CASSVDGQGDAEAFF TGTGCCAGCAGCGTAGACGGCCAGGGTGACGCTGAAGCTTTCTTT
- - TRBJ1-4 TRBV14 CASSQDNGALTNEKLFF TGTGCCAGCAGCCAAGATAATGGGGCACTCACTAATGAAAAACTGTTTTTT
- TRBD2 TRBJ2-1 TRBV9 CASSISGGRGNEQFF TGTGCCAGCAGCATCAGCGGGGGGAGAGGGAATGAGCAGTTCTTC
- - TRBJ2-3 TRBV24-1 CATSDYTGESTDTQYF TGTGCCACCAGTGATTATACAGGAGAGAGCACAGATACGCAGTATTTT
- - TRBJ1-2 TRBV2 CASSEASGVGGYTF TGTGCCAGCAGTGAAGCCAGCGGGGTCGGTGGCTACACCTTC
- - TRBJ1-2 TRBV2 CASSEDKSNYGYTF TGTGCCAGCAGTGAGGACAAATCTAACTATGGCTACACCTTC
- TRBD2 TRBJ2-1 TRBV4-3 CASSQDRRGNNEQFF TGCGCCAGCAGCCAAGATCGGCGGGGGAACAATGAGCAGTTCTTC
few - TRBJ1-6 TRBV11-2 CASSLRDSSSYNSPLHF TGTGCCAGCAGCTTACGCGACAGTAGCTCCTATAATTCACCCCTCCACTTT
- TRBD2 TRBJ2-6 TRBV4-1 CASSPGLAGGGGANVLTF TGCGCCAGCAGTCCAGGACTAGCGGGGGGTGGTGGGGCCAACGTCCTGACTTTC
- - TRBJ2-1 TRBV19 CASSPPGTRKQFF TGTGCCAGTAGCCCCCCCGGGACAAGAAAGCAGTTCTTC